These 27 T cell receptor beta chains were sequenced from one sample in a study of T cell repertoires in cytomegalovirus infection. The antigens these receptors bind are not known. Each CDR3 protein is one row after TCRdb ran MiXCR on the reads. This sample has 750,000 to 900,000 distinct CDR3 sequences, with roughly 29% found just once. The sample here was cultured CD8+ T cells from PBMCs, taken from culture after CMV antigen stimulation. The receptor set was obtained from a human donor in good health (CMV status not recorded). Some clones in this sample may be carry-over from other donors' samples.

The chain has TRBV14 and TRBJ1-1; no reliable D call. The CDR3 is 15 residues long. Germline-derived CDR1 and CDR2 are SGHDN and FVKESK. V lost 0 bases and J 10 bases, leaving 18 bases between the germline ends. The CDR3 nucleotides read TGTGCCAGCAGCCAAGATCGGAGACTGCCCGTAGGAGCTTTCTTT. This sequence encodes CASSQDRRLPVGAFF.

The CDR3 sequence: CASSVRQGYNSPLHF. Here the CDR3 DNA reads TGTGCCAGCAGTGTGAGACAGGGCTATAATTCACCCCTCCACTTT. The chain uses TRBV27 and TRBJ1-6; TRBD1 agrees at 7 bases. The CDR3 has 15 amino acids. V lost 5 bases and J lost 3; bases outside the gene matches: 4. Germline CDR1 is MNHEY and CDR2 is SMNVEV (reference sequence).

The V and J genes are TRBV19 and TRBJ1-5; tentative D call: TRBD1 (5 bases). This CDR3 spans 15 amino acids. The V end lost 5 bases, the J end lost 7 bases, and 18 bases lay between the germline ends. Germline V CDR1 and CDR2: LNHDA, SQIVND (reference sequence). In DNA, the CDR3 is TGTGCCAGTAGTTACCGTTACCTCAGGGAGCAGCCCCAGCATTTT. This encodes CASSYRYLREQPQHF.

The chain has TRBV28 and TRBJ2-1; maybe TRBD1 (5 bases). Deletions cut 6 bases from V and 4 bases from J, with 16 bases between. Looked up from germline, CDR1 is MDHEN and CDR2 is SYDVKM. The CDR3 is made up of 15 amino acids. The chain's CDR3 is CASSRPPDNYNEQFF. CDR3 sequence (DNA): TGTGCCAGCAGCCGCCCTCCGGACAATTACAATGAGCAGTTCTTC.

This clonotype was recorded a few times. The chain is built from TRBV27 and TRBJ1-1, with 10 bases aligning to TRBD1. Unmatched junction bases numbered 7, after V lost 7 bases and J lost 2 bases. Germline CDR1 is MNHEY and CDR2 is SMNVEV (reference sequence). The CDR3 consists of 15 residues. CDR3 residues: CASKRTGGENTEAFF. In DNA form, the CDR3 reads TGTGCCAGCAAGAGGACAGGGGGAGAAAACACTGAAGCTTTCTTT.

This clonotype appeared many times. This chain connects TRBV10-3 to TRBJ2-2, with 8 positions matching TRBD2. Germline trimming cut 3 bases from V and 6 bases from J; bases unmatched to any gene: 6. CDR1 and CDR2 (germline): ENHRY, SYGVKD. This CDR3 contains 15 residues. CDR3 residues: CAISDPGGRPGELFF. Here the CDR3 DNA reads TGTGCCATCAGTGACCCGGGGGGGCGTCCCGGGGAGCTGTTTTTT.

This clonotype was seen only a few times. This chain connects TRBV12-3 or TRBV12-4 to TRBJ2-5; no clear D gene. The V end was cut by 4 bases, the J end by 5 bases, with 8 bases between. The CDR3 is 12 amino acids. Here the CDR3 DNA reads TGTGCCAGCAGTTCATTGCCGGAGACCCAGTACTTC. It encodes CASSSLPETQYF.

This clonotype has just one count. The chain uses TRBV6-6 and TRBJ1-3; D uncertain. Germline V gene data show CDR1 as MNHNY and CDR2 as SVGAGI (reference sequence). Trimming stripped 5 bases from V and 0 bases from J, with 8 bases between. This CDR3 has 14 residues. CDR3: CASSKWSSGNTIYF. CDR3 coding DNA: TGTGCCAGCAGTAAATGGAGCTCTGGAAACACCATATATTTT.

This chain connects TRBV7-9 to TRBJ2-7, with TRBD1 identical over 9 bases. The CDR3 is 16 residues long. Germline V CDR1 and CDR2: SEHNR, FQNEAQ (reference sequence). Trimming took 5 bases from V and 4 from J; bases not matched to a gene: 12. CDR3 nucleotide sequence: TGTGCCAGCAGCACGGGACAGGGAATACCACGGTACGAGCAGTACTTC. It is translated as CASSTGQGIPRYEQYF.

The gene calls are TRBV6-5 and TRBJ1-4; perhaps TRBD1 as D (5 bases). The V gene's germline CDR1 is MNHEY and CDR2 SVGAGI. V was clipped by 2 bases and J by 3 bases, with 10 bases between them. CDR3 length: 15 amino acids. The CDR3 loop reads CASSYRQYPNEKLFF. In DNA, the CDR3 is TGTGCCAGCAGTTACCGACAGTATCCTAATGAAAAACTGTTTTTT.

This clonotype appeared many times. V and J are TRBV4-1 and TRBJ2-3; D is perhaps TRBD1 (6 bases). With 5 bases removed from V and 3 bases from J, the gap between germline ends came to 15 bases. Germline CDR1 reads MGHRA; CDR2 reads YSYEKL. This CDR3 comprises 15 residues. The CDR3 spells CASSAGTQQTDTQYF. CDR3 DNA sequence: TGCGCCAGCAGCGCCGGGACACAGCAGACAGATACGCAGTATTTT.

V usage is TRBV2 and J usage is TRBJ2-2, with D tentatively TRBD1 (5 bases). V was shortened by 3 bases and J by 2 bases, with 10 bases between the two germline ends. CDR3 length: 15 amino acids. Germline V CDR1 and CDR2: SNHLY, FYNNEI. This CDR3 is CASSEDNQNTGELFF. CDR3 nucleotide sequence: TGTGCCAGCAGTGAGGACAATCAAAACACCGGGGAGCTGTTTTTT. Full variable domain (missing parts from reference TRBV2 and TRBJ2-2): EPEVTQTPSHQVTQMGQEVILRCVPISNHLYFYWYRQILGQKVEFLVSFYNNEISEKSEIFDDQFSVERPDGSNFTLKIRSTKLEDSAMYFCASSEDNQNTGELFFGEGSRLTVL.

The chain couples TRBV6-2 or TRBV6-3 to TRBJ2-5; TRBD1 or TRBD2 may be the D gene (5 bases each). The length of the CDR3 is 14 residues. V was pared by 4 bases and J by 4 bases, with 13 bases between. CDR1 is MNHEY, CDR2 SVGEGT, per germline. As DNA, the CDR3 is TGTGCCAGCAGTTCGGGACGACGGTTAGAGACCCAGTACTTC. This sequence encodes CASSSGRRLETQYF.

CDR3 nucleotides: TGCAGCGTTGTTTCGAGTCACCCCTCCACGATCTATGGCTACACCTTC. Translation gives CSVVSSHPSTIYGYTF. The chain carries TRBV29-1 and TRBJ1-2; D gene unclear. The CDR3 consists of 16 residues. Per germline, CDR1 SQVTM and CDR2 ANQGSEA. The V end lost 4 bases, the J end lost 4 bases, and 22 bases lay between the germline ends. The variable domain in full, completed from reference TRBV29-1 and TRBJ1-2, reads SAVISQKPSRDICQRGTSLTIQCQVDSQVTMMFWYRQQPGQSLTLIATANQGSEATYESGFVIDKFPISRPNLTFSTLTVSNMSPEDSSIYLCSVVSSHPSTIYGYTFGSGTRLTVV.

The chain has TRBV5-4 and TRBJ2-1; 16 nucleotides match TRBD2. Germline V gene sequence: CDR1 SGHNT, CDR2 YYREEE (reference sequence). V shed 3 bases and J 4 bases; nucleotides not matched to a gene: 10. The CDR3 is made up of 19 amino acids. The CDR3 DNA reads TGTGCCAGCAGCTCTCCGGGACTAGCGGGGGGGCCCCCTTACAATGAGCAGTTCTTC. Its protein product is CASSSPGLAGGPPYNEQFF.

This clonotype occurred many times. The chain has TRBV7-2 and TRBJ2-2, with TRBD2 identical over 12 bases. The CDR3 totals 15 residues. Per the germline V gene, CDR1 is SGHTA and CDR2 is FQGNSA. The V segment lost 5 bases and the J segment 4 bases; nucleotides outside the gene matches: 2. CDR3 region: CASSPLAGGTGELFF. In nucleotides, the CDR3 is TGTGCCAGCAGCCCACTAGCGGGGGGCACCGGGGAGCTGTTTTTT.

The V gene is TRBV13, the J gene TRBJ2-3; maybe TRBD2 (6 bases). The CDR3 runs 16 residues. Germline V gene sequence: CDR1 PRHDT, CDR2 FYEKMQ (reference sequence). Trimming shortened V by 8 bases and J by 2 bases, and 20 bases separated the two germline ends. In DNA form, the CDR3 reads TGTGCCAGCCTCTTTCGTAACGGGGGACTCACAGATACGCAGTATTTT. Its translation: CASLFRNGGLTDTQYF.

This clonotype was counted many times. V usage is TRBV7-2 and J usage is TRBJ2-3, with D unclear. The CDR3 has 15 residues. V lost 0 bases and J lost 2, with 9 bases in between. Per germline, CDR1 SGHTA and CDR2 FQGNSA. DNA for the CDR3: TGTGCCAGCAGCTTAGCGTTAAGCTTCACAGATACGCAGTATTTT. Translation: CASSLALSFTDTQYF.

V gene TRBV27 combines with J gene TRBJ2-7; perhaps TRBD1 as D (6 bases). V gave up 7 bases and J gave up 6 bases, with 13 bases separating them. Germline V gene lookup returns CDR1 MNHEY and CDR2 SMNVEV (reference sequence). This CDR3 contains 12 residues. The CDR3 loop reads CASKGQTFEQYF. The CDR3 nucleotides are TGTGCCAGCAAAGGACAGACCTTCGAGCAGTACTTC.

The chain has TRBV5-6 and TRBJ1-6; D is ambiguous. This CDR3 has 12 residues. Germline V CDR1 and CDR2: SGHDT, YYEEEE. Trimming removed 0 bases at V and 10 bases at J, with 5 bases between. The chain's CDR3 is CASSLGLSPLHF. The CDR3 DNA sequence: TGTGCCAGCAGCTTGGGGTTATCACCCCTCCACTTT.

This clonotype has just a few counts. The chain has TRBV6-1 and TRBJ2-1; possible D gene TRBD1, 6 bases. Trimming left V 11 bases short and J 5 bases short, with 10 bases between. Per the germline V gene, CDR1 is MNHNS and CDR2 is SASEGT. The CDR3 has 11 residues. CDR3: CALEGDNEQFF. The CDR3 nucleotides read TGTGCCTTAGAGGGGGACAATGAGCAGTTCTTC.

The chain uses TRBV9 and TRBJ1-2, with 9 positions matching TRBD1. Germline-derived CDR1 and CDR2 are SGDLS and YYNGEE. Losses at the gene ends were 3 bases for V and 6 bases for J; bases not matched to a gene: 12. This CDR3 comprises 16 residues. CDR3 sequence: CASSAAGAQGANGYTF. The CDR3 DNA sequence: TGTGCCAGCAGCGCCGCAGGGGCACAGGGGGCAAATGGCTACACCTTC.

This clonotype was counted a few times. The chain links TRBV28 to TRBJ2-5; D may correspond to TRBD1 or TRBD2 (6 bases each). The CDR3 is 14 amino acids. Trimming stripped 5 bases from V and 0 bases from J, with 10 bases between. Germline CDR1 reads MDHEN; CDR2 reads SYDVKM. The CDR3 region has the DNA TGTGCCAGCAGTGCTAGGGGGGACCAAGAGACCCAGTACTTC. Its translation: CASSARGDQETQYF.

The chain employs TRBV27 and TRBJ2-3, with D perhaps matching TRBD1 or TRBD2 (6 bases each). With 3 bases removed from V and 6 bases from J, the gap between germline ends came to 16 bases. The length of the CDR3 is 15 residues. Germline-derived CDR1 and CDR2 are MNHEY and SMNVEV (reference sequence). The DNA of the CDR3 is TGTGCCAGCAGTTTGGAGGGGGGCCCCTGGGATACGCAGTATTTT. Its translation: CASSLEGGPWDTQYF.

The CDR3 sequence is CASSLETSGGLSYEQYF. As DNA, the CDR3 is TGCGCCAGCAGCTTGGAGACTAGCGGGGGCCTCTCCTACGAGCAGTACTTC. The rearrangement links TRBV5-1 to TRBJ2-7, with 12 nucleotides matching TRBD2. Looked up from germline, CDR1 is SGHRS and CDR2 is YFSETQ. There are 17 residues in the CDR3. J gave up 0 bases and V 0 bases, and 4 bases lay outside the gene matches.

This clonotype came up many times. The chain is built from TRBV7-8 and TRBJ2-2; D unclear. Deletions cut 5 bases from V and 4 bases from J, with 11 bases between. CDR1 SGHVS and CDR2 FQNEAQ come from the germline V gene. This CDR3 has 14 residues. The CDR3 loop is CASSPTHGTGELFF. In DNA form, the CDR3 reads TGTGCCAGCAGCCCTACGCACGGCACCGGGGAGCTGTTTTTT.

This clonotype was seen ten or more times. It may be a read error: a sequence one base away is much more abundant. J is TRBJ1-1 and V is TRBV7-2; TRBD1 aligns across 7 bases. The germline V gene encodes CDR1 SGHTA and CDR2 FQGNSA. The CDR3 has 14 residues. The J segment lost 1 base and the V segment lost 3 bases, leaving 2 bases of the junction unmatched. In DNA form, the CDR3 reads TGTGCCAGCAGCTTTACAGGGGCGAACACTGAAGCTTTCTTT. Protein product: CASSFTGANTEAFF.